This TCR beta chain is drawn from a study of T cells in Graves' hyperthyroidism and ophthalmopathy. Germline CDR1 reads SGHRS; CDR2 reads YFSETQ. This CDR3 contains 15 residues. Amplified TCR beta CDR3 regions derived from RNA transcripts. During a first-round RT-PCR of the TCR CDR3, the HTBI primer set was used. A single record per CDR3 protein comes from TCRdb applying MiXCR to the multiplex PCR reads. The sample lists about 840,000 distinct CDR3 sequences; more than 30% were seen once. Patients aged 18 to 65 with hyperthyroidism were newly diagnosed, with duration under 2 months. Uncontrolled infection, other autoimmune disease, pregnancy or lactation excluded patients. A word on this clonotype: Since a much larger clone is just one base distant, this may be a read error.

Sequenced material: blood. The origin of this receptor is a man aged 18 to 35 with Graves' hyperthyroidism. The chain joins TRBV5-1 to TRBJ1-3, with 7 nucleotides matching TRBD1. Here the CDR3 DNA reads TGCGCCAGCAGCACCGGACAGGCAGGTGGAAACACCATAAATTTT. This translates into CASSTGQAGGNTINF.